The subject of this entry is one TCR beta chain. Its specificity is unknown. The protocol was immunoSEQ multiplex PCR, while the TCRdb copy is restricted to in-frame clones and leaves out a portion. The sample includes about 93,000 clones, roughly 89% of them seen just once. The record originates from a study of T cell responses to AZD1222 COVID-19 vaccine. Overall study results and limits: It should be noted that donors were predominantly white British and more often female, and clonal diversity was possibly underestimated.

The source is an adult in good health. This specimen consisted of peripheral blood, obtained on day 0 of MenACWY control vaccination.

The CDR3 is CASSLNRLAGRSTGELFF. The CDR3 DNA is TGTGCCAGCAGCTTAAACCGACTAGCGGGGCGCAGCACCGGGGAGCTGTTTTTT. This sequence joins TRBV7-2 and TRBJ2-2; TRBD2 aligns across 11 bases. From germline, CDR1 is SGHTA and CDR2 FQGNSA. The ends lost 2 bases at V and 4 bases at J; junction bases unmatched: 9. CDR3 length: 18 amino acids.